Presented here are 20 T cell receptor beta chains from one specimen sequenced in a study of T-cell reconstitution after alpha-beta-depleted transplantation in children. Unique molecular identifiers were built into the TCRbeta library. One entry per CDR3 protein results from TCRdb running MiXCR on the PCR reads. The sample holds about 900,000 distinct CDR3 sequences, under 30% seen once. This material consisted of PBMCs, mostly from graft donor cells, taken 360 days after TCRalphabeta/CD19-depleted stem cell transplant. The source is a boy under two years old who had a stem cell transplant for SCID, so the T cells may come from the graft donor.

J is TRBJ2-5 and V is TRBV20-1, with 7 nucleotides matching TRBD1. After removal of 5 bases from V and 1 base from J, the junction contained 10 bases not matched to a gene. Germline V gene sequence: CDR1 DFQATT, CDR2 SNEGSKA (reference sequence). This CDR3 has 15 residues. The CDR3 region has the DNA TGCAGTGCTGAAACCGGGACAGAGTTCCAAGAGACCCAGTACTTC. It is translated as CSAETGTEFQETQYF.

This clonotype was counted between two and nine times. The rearrangement uses TRBV4-1 and TRBJ1-1, with D perhaps matching TRBD1 (5 bases). This CDR3 is 14 amino acids long. The germline V and J ends were trimmed by 4 bases and 4 bases, with 13 bases remaining between them. Germline lookup yields CDR1 MGHRA and CDR2 YSYEKL. The DNA for the CDR3 is TGCGCCAGCAGCCCCACAGTGGGGGGCACTGAAGCTTTCTTT. Its translation: CASSPTVGGTEAFF.

This clonotype was detected ten times or more. The V call is TRBV18, the J call TRBJ1-5; weak D call: TRBD1 (5 bases). V lost 6 bases to trimming and J lost 3 bases, with 12 bases between them. Germline loops: CDR1 KGHSH, CDR2 LQKENI. This CDR3 region has 14 residues. The CDR3 DNA reads TGTGCCAGCTCGTCAGGGTTGGCCAATCAGCCCCAGCATTTT. Translation gives CASSSGLANQPQHF.

The chain links TRBV20-1 to TRBJ2-3; tentatively, D is TRBD1 or TRBD2 (5 bases each). Deletions cut 1 base from V and 6 bases from J, with 17 bases between. CDR3 size: 15 residues. Germline loops: CDR1 DFQATT, CDR2 SNEGSKA (reference sequence). The CDR3 loop is CSARVGRLAGDTQYF. CDR3 coding DNA: TGCAGTGCTAGAGTGGGGCGGCTAGCAGGGGATACGCAGTATTTT.

This clonotype has only a few counts. The gene calls are TRBV20-1 and TRBJ1-1; 8 nucleotides align to TRBD1. The CDR3 runs to 15 residues. Trimming at V came to 1 base and at J to 5 bases, leaving 9 bases not matched to a gene. Germline loops: CDR1 DFQATT, CDR2 SNEGSKA (reference sequence). This CDR3 is CSARVGGTGRTEAFF. CDR3 in DNA: TGCAGTGCTAGAGTCGGGGGGACAGGAAGAACTGAAGCTTTCTTT.

The genes are TRBV12-3 or TRBV12-4 and TRBJ2-3; a possible D gene is TRBD2 (6 bases). This CDR3 has 14 amino acids. V gave up 3 bases and J gave up 9 bases, with 16 bases separating them. CDR3 sequence reads: CASSFLNGGGTQYF. The CDR3 region has the DNA TGTGCCAGCAGTTTTCTAAACGGGGGAGGCACGCAGTATTTT.

The sample holds a few counts of this clonotype. The CDR3 DNA follows: TGTGCCAGCAGCTTAGTTTCCTTTAGGGTGGGCGGGGAGCTGTTTTTT. Encoded protein: CASSLVSFRVGGELFF. J is TRBJ2-2 and V is TRBV11-2; D is unclear. The germline V gene has CDR1 SGHAT and CDR2 FQNNGV. Between the trimmed V and J ends, which lost 1 base and 7 bases, there was a span of 16 bases. This CDR3 is built from 16 residues.

This chain links TRBV20-1 with TRBJ1-1; 10 positions agree with TRBD1. Germline V gene lookup returns CDR1 DFQATT and CDR2 SNEGSKA (reference sequence). This CDR3 is built from 13 residues. Germline trimming cut 6 bases from V and 2 bases from J; bases unmatched to any gene: 3. The DNA for the CDR3 is TGCAGTGCCGGACAGGGGGAAAACACTGAAGCTTTCTTT. Protein product: CSAGQGENTEAFF.

The chain recombines TRBV20-1 with TRBJ1-1, with a possible D match to TRBD1 (5 bases). V was pared by 2 bases and J by 1 base, with 17 bases between. The germline gives CDR1 DFQATT, CDR2 SNEGSKA (reference sequence). The CDR3 spans 16 residues. CDR3 sequence (DNA): TGCAGTGCTAGACGCCAACAGGTGACAAAGAACACTGAAGCTTTCTTT. This sequence encodes CSARRQQVTKNTEAFF.

This chain links TRBV6-2 or TRBV6-3 with TRBJ2-1; 7 bases fit TRBD2. The trim removed 2 bases at V and 1 base at J, leaving 11 bases unmatched. CDR3 length: 18 amino acids. Germline assignment: CDR1 MNHEY and CDR2 SVGEGT. DNA for the CDR3: TGTGCCAGCAGTTACGGCGGCGGGGGTGCTAAATCCTACAATGAGCAGTTCTTC. Its protein is CASSYGGGGAKSYNEQFF.

This clonotype was counted a few times. This sequence joins TRBV12-3 or TRBV12-4 and TRBJ2-5, with D possibly being TRBD1 (5 bases). Trimming left V 3 bases short and J 0 bases short, with 8 bases between. This CDR3 is built from 14 residues. CDR3 DNA: TGTGCCAGCAGTTTTCGACAGTACCAAGAGACCCAGTACTTC. Amino acids: CASSFRQYQETQYF.

The chain combines TRBV7-8 with TRBJ2-5; TRBD1 matches at 10 bases. The junction had 6 bases not matched to a gene; V was cut back by 5 bases and J by 9 bases. This CDR3 comprises 13 residues. CDR1 and CDR2 (germline): SGHVS, FQNEAQ. The CDR3 sequence: CASSTGTGVSQYF. The CDR3 nucleotides read TGTGCCAGCAGCACCGGGACAGGGGTTTCCCAGTACTTC.

V is TRBV12-3 or TRBV12-4 and J is TRBJ1-3; D is uncertain. The CDR3 spans 16 residues. The V end lost 7 bases, the J end lost 0 bases, and 16 bases lay between the germline ends. The CDR3 loop reads CASTSPGRFSGNTIYF. The CDR3 DNA sequence: TGTGCCAGCACCAGCCCTGGACGGTTCTCTGGAAACACCATATATTTT.

There are many counts of this clonotype. The rearrangement joins TRBV7-9 to TRBJ2-7; 7 bases map to TRBD1. Trimming removed 4 bases from V and 0 bases from J; junction bases left unmatched: 6. CDR3 length: 15 amino acids. Per germline, CDR1 SEHNR and CDR2 FQNEAQ (reference sequence). CDR3 sequence reads: CASSSGQVLSYEQYF. DNA of the CDR3: TGTGCCAGCAGCTCCGGACAGGTACTCTCCTACGAGCAGTACTTC.

This rearrangement joins TRBV20-1 to TRBJ1-5; D is uncertain. CDR3 size: 18 residues. Trimming shortened V by 5 bases and J by 2 bases, and 25 bases separated the two germline ends. Germline lookup yields CDR1 DFQATT and CDR2 SNEGSKA (reference sequence). The CDR3 region is CSAPILGYTLMGNQPQHF. Here the CDR3 DNA reads TGCAGTGCTCCGATTCTGGGATACACCCTTATGGGCAATCAGCCCCAGCATTTT.

There are a few counts of this clonotype. V and J are TRBV5-1 and TRBJ1-1; TRBD1 is a possible D gene (6 bases). V was trimmed by 3 bases and J by 5 bases, leaving 11 bases between them. The CDR3 is 13 residues long. Germline loops: CDR1 SGHRS, CDR2 YFSETQ. The CDR3 region is CASSWERGTEAFF. The DNA for the CDR3 is TGCGCCAGCAGCTGGGAAAGGGGGACTGAAGCTTTCTTT.

This clonotype was detected a few times. V gene TRBV19 combines with J gene TRBJ2-3; D gene uncertain. The CDR3 runs to 15 residues. Per germline, CDR1 LNHDA and CDR2 SQIVND (reference sequence). Trimming removed 2 bases at V and 8 bases at J, with 17 bases between. CDR3 region: CASSITAKPQPTQYF. In nucleotides, the CDR3 is TGTGCCAGTAGTATAACAGCGAAACCCCAACCTACGCAGTATTTT.

The chain has TRBV14 and TRBJ2-1; D is undetermined. This CDR3 contains 16 residues. Trimming removed 0 bases at V and 1 base at J, with 10 bases between. In germline, CDR1 is SGHDN, CDR2 FVKESK. The CDR3 region has the DNA TGTGCCAGCAGCCAAGATCGATGGGGATCCTACAATGAGCAGTTCTTC. Its protein product is CASSQDRWGSYNEQFF. Full variable domain (outside the CDR3, taken from reference TRBV14 and TRBJ2-1): EAGVTQFPSHSVIEKGQTVTLRCDPISGHDNLYWYRRVMGKEIKFLLHFVKESKQDESGMPNNRFLAERTGGTYSTLKVQPAELEDSGVYFCASSQDRWGSYNEQFFGPGTRLTVL.

The chain employs TRBV12-5 and TRBJ2-3; D is undetermined. Germline lookup yields CDR1 LGHNT and CDR2 FRNRAP. The CDR3 extends over 14 amino acids. V was clipped by 4 bases and J by 4 bases, with 12 bases between them. CDR3 nucleotides: TGTGCTAGTGGTTCCCTGCCGGCGCCAGATACGCAGTATTTT. Its protein is CASGSLPAPDTQYF.

This chain joins TRBV4-1 and TRBJ2-1, with unresolved D. The V end lost 0 bases, the J end lost 0 bases, and 12 bases lay between the germline ends. The CDR3 extends over 17 amino acids. The germline gives CDR1 MGHRA, CDR2 YSYEKL. CDR3 sequence: CASSQEKGIHSYNEQFF. CDR3 nucleotides: TGCGCCAGCAGCCAAGAGAAGGGCATACACTCCTACAATGAGCAGTTCTTC.